One sample yielded the 12 T cell receptor beta chains listed below, sequenced in a study of beta chain features in type 1 diabetes. The authors reverse transcribed all of the isolated RNA, so sequencing captured expressed TCRB transcripts. The table came from immunoSEQ multiplex PCR; TCRdb's copy has only in-frame clones and leaves some out. The sample consists of fewer than 550,000 clones, roughly an eighth of them appearing once. Material for sequencing was naive CD4+ T cells from blood. These receptors were collected from a woman between 18 and 30 years old in good health.

This clone occurred a few times. The genes are TRBV7-8 and TRBJ2-1; a weak D match, TRBD2 (5 bases). Germline CDR1 and CDR2: SGHVS and FQNEAQ. The germline V and J ends were trimmed by 5 bases and 0 bases, with 8 bases remaining between them. This CDR3 comprises 14 residues. The CDR3 DNA reads TGTGCCAGCAGCCCTGGGAGCTCCTACAATGAGCAGTTCTTC. Translation: CASSPGSSYNEQFF.

The chain recombines TRBV2 with TRBJ1-2; D possibly corresponds to TRBD1 (5 bases). Trimming took 6 bases from V and 6 from J, leaving 17 bases between them. The CDR3 is made up of 14 amino acids. Germline CDR1 is SNHLY and CDR2 is FYNNEI. The CDR3: CASRYTGGQNGYTF. The CDR3 nucleotides read TGTGCCAGCAGGTACACAGGAGGCCAAAATGGCTACACCTTC.

The rearrangement uses TRBV15 and TRBJ1-5; possibly TRBD1 for D (6 bases). Germline V gives CDR1 LNHNV, CDR2 YYDKDF (reference sequence). Trimming pared 1 base from V and 7 bases from J, leaving 17 bases between. The length of the CDR3 is 16 residues. CDR3 protein: CATSRGSILRGQPQHF. As DNA, the CDR3 is TGTGCCACCAGCAGAGGTTCGATTCTAAGGGGGCAGCCCCAGCATTTT.

For this clone: The sample holds other DNA sequences that translate to the same CDR3. J is TRBJ2-5 and V is TRBV7-2, with unresolved D. Looked up from germline, CDR1 is SGHTA and CDR2 is FQGNSA. The CDR3 covers 12 residues. Trimming removed 3 bases from V and 5 bases from J, with 7 bases in between. The CDR3 DNA reads as TGTGCCAGCAGCTTGAGGTTGGAGACCCAGTACTTC. This gives the protein CASSLRLETQYF.

V is TRBV4-2 and J is TRBJ2-3; possibly TRBD1 or TRBD2 for D (5 bases each). Germline V gene sequence: CDR1 LGHNA, CDR2 YNFKEQ. The CDR3 length is 19 residues. V lost 0 bases and J 3 bases, leaving 22 bases between the germline ends. CDR3 region: CASSQEGVRGVSFTDTQYF. The CDR3 region has the DNA TGTGCCAGCAGCCAAGAGGGTGTCCGAGGGGTTTCTTTTACAGATACGCAGTATTTT.

The chain carries TRBV9 and TRBJ1-5; 7 bases are shared with TRBD1. With V trimmed by 10 bases and J by 7 bases, 14 bases remained unmatched. Germline CDR1 SGDLS, CDR2 YYNGEE. This CDR3 has 14 residues. The CDR3: CALRFGGGRQPQHF. The CDR3, as DNA: TGTGCCCTCCGATTTGGAGGGGGCAGGCAGCCCCAGCATTTT.

This chain uses TRBV9 with TRBJ2-3; D possibly corresponds to TRBD2 (5 bases). CDR1 is SGDLS, CDR2 YYNGEE, per germline. V gave up 3 bases and J gave up 2 bases, with 7 bases separating them. CDR3 length: 13 amino acids. CDR3 coding DNA: TGTGCCAGCAGCGAGCGGAACACAGATACGCAGTATTTT. It encodes CASSERNTDTQYF.

The J gene is TRBJ1-6, the V gene TRBV4-3; possible D gene TRBD1, 5 bases. Germline loops: CDR1 LGHNA, CDR2 YSLEER. Trimming cost V 1 base and J 7 bases, with 14 bases left between them. The CDR3 runs 16 residues. In DNA, the CDR3 is TGCGCCAGCAGCCAAGGAAGGTACGGGGCCAATTCACCCCTCCACTTT. It codes for CASSQGRYGANSPLHF.

V and J are TRBV7-9 and TRBJ2-7, with TRBD2 as a possible D gene (5 bases). The CDR3 runs 15 residues. Germline V gene lookup returns CDR1 SEHNR and CDR2 FQNEAQ (reference sequence). With 6 bases removed from V and 3 bases from J, the gap between germline ends came to 18 bases. The CDR3 region has the DNA TGTGCCAGCAGTAGTGGGTCGGGATCCTACTACGAGCAGTACTTC. Translated, it gives CASSSGSGSYYEQYF.

A note on this clone: The same CDR3 arises from other DNA sequences in this sample as well. This chain joins TRBV7-9 and TRBJ2-5, with D hard to call. Trimming took 1 base from V and 5 from J, leaving 5 bases between them. The CDR3 covers 12 residues. Germline V lookup: CDR1 SEHNR, CDR2 FQNEAQ (reference sequence). The CDR3 DNA reads TGTGCCAGCAGCTTAGTAGGCGAGACCCAGTACTTC. As protein: CASSLVGETQYF. Looking up the rest from reference TRBV7-9 and TRBJ2-5 gives the full variable domain: DTGVSQNPRHKITKRGQNVTFRCDPISEHNRLYWYRQTLGQGPEFLTYFQNEAQLEKSRLLSDRFSAERPKGSFSTLEIQRTEQGDSAMYLCASSLVGETQYFGPGTRLLVL.

This clone was recorded a few times. This chain joins TRBV7-9 and TRBJ2-1; TRBD2 is a possible D gene (6 bases). The CDR3 is 14 residues long. Trimming took off 1 base at V and 7 bases at J, with 11 bases between the two ends. Germline V gene sequence: CDR1 SEHNR, CDR2 FQNEAQ (reference sequence). In nucleotides, the CDR3 is TGTGCCAGCAGCTTAGGGATTAGCGGAAATGAGCAGTTCTTC. Its translation is CASSLGISGNEQFF.

Only a few counts were recorded for this clone. The gene calls are TRBV18 and TRBJ2-7, with a possible D match to TRBD1 (5 bases). The CDR3 is 12 residues long. Germline V gene sequence: CDR1 KGHSH, CDR2 LQKENI. V lost 4 bases to trimming and J lost 3 bases, with 7 bases between them. DNA for the CDR3: TGTGCCAGCTCACTCCAGGGCTACGAGCAGTACTTC. Amino acid sequence: CASSLQGYEQYF.